The 20 T cell receptor beta chains in this list originate from one sample, sequenced in a study of cytomegalovirus exposure and HLA in healthy donors. Primers included in the PCR were 60 Vbeta and 13 Jbeta primers. Here immunoSEQ multiplex PCR was the method, and the copy in TCRdb shows in-frame clones only, minus some. The sample has fewer than 150,000 clones, nearly 80% seen once. The source material was PBMCs. The receptors were sampled from a male donor in good health and CMV-seronegative.

The genes are TRBV28 and TRBJ1-2; 9 bases agree with TRBD1. The V segment lost 2 bases and the J segment 5 bases; nucleotides outside the gene matches: 9. CDR3 size: 16 residues. CDR1 is MDHEN, CDR2 SYDVKM, per germline. CDR3 bases: TGTGCCAGCAGTTTAGGTCAGGGGACAGGGACGTATGGCTACACCTTC. It codes for CASSLGQGTGTYGYTF.

J is TRBJ1-4 and V is TRBV28, with a tentative D call TRBD1 (5 bases). CDR1 and CDR2 from the germline V gene are MDHEN and SYDVKM. The CDR3 sequence is 14 residues long. The ends were cut back, 2 bases at V and 4 bases at J, with 8 bases in the middle. DNA of the CDR3: TGTGCCAGCAGTTTAAGGGGTGGTAATGAAAAACTGTTTTTT. Amino acid sequence: CASSLRGGNEKLFF.

V and J are TRBV4-3 and TRBJ1-5, with a tentative D call TRBD1 (6 bases). Germline CDR1 reads LGHNA; CDR2 reads YSLEER. V lost 0 bases to trimming and J lost 7 bases, with 13 bases between them. The CDR3 spans 15 residues. The CDR3 DNA is TGCGCCAGCAGCCAAGATTCGGGGGGCTTGCAGCCCCAGCATTTT. This gives the protein CASSQDSGGLQPQHF.

This chain links TRBV5-1 with TRBJ2-2; TRBD2 agrees at 9 bases. Germline loops: CDR1 SGHRS, CDR2 YFSETQ. The V segment lost 3 bases and the J segment 4 bases; nucleotides outside the gene matches: 7. This CDR3 region has 16 residues. The DNA of the CDR3 is TGCGCCAGCAGCTCGATAGCGGGGGTGCCCACCGGGGAGCTGTTTTTT. This codes for CASSSIAGVPTGELFF.

The chain recombines TRBV6-6 with TRBJ2-4; D gene uncertain. Trimming stripped 5 bases from V and 3 bases from J, with 11 bases between. Germline CDR1 reads MNHNY; CDR2 reads SVGAGI (reference sequence). The CDR3 runs to 14 residues. The CDR3 nucleotides are TGTGCCAGCAGTGACATTATCGTCAAAAACATTCAGTACTTC. Protein product: CASSDIIVKNIQYF.

The chain links TRBV7-2 to TRBJ1-6; D is perhaps TRBD1 (6 bases). The CDR3 sequence is 14 residues long. V lost 2 bases to trimming and J lost 10 bases, with 12 bases between them. Looked up from germline, CDR1 is SGHTA and CDR2 is FQGNSA. For the CDR3, the DNA is TGTGCCAGCAGCTTAACCAGGGGAAGGTCACCCCTCCACTTT. Protein sequence: CASSLTRGRSPLHF.

This rearrangement joins TRBV7-2 to TRBJ1-3; D is uncertain. The V end was cut by 5 bases, the J end by 0 bases, with 11 bases between. The CDR3 runs 15 residues. Germline assignment: CDR1 SGHTA and CDR2 FQGNSA. The CDR3 DNA sequence: TGTGCCAGCAGCCTCAGGTTTTCCTCTGGAAACACCATATATTTT. Its translation: CASSLRFSSGNTIYF.

V is TRBV7-9 and J is TRBJ2-1; D ambiguous. The CDR3 loop spans 14 amino acids. CDR1 SEHNR and CDR2 FQNEAQ come from the germline V gene (reference sequence). The V gene lost 1 base and the J gene lost 9 bases, with 13 bases spanning the gap. This chain's CDR3 is CASSLGVGVSEQFF. In nucleotides, the CDR3 is TGTGCCAGCAGCTTAGGAGTCGGTGTTAGTGAGCAGTTCTTC.

This rearrangement joins TRBV2 to TRBJ1-4; no reliable D call. Germline V CDR1 and CDR2: SNHLY, FYNNEI. Between the trimmed V and J ends, which lost 4 bases and 0 bases, there was a span of 18 bases. The CDR3 is 18 residues long. DNA of the CDR3: TGTGCCAGCAGTGGGGTGAGGCCGCGCGGTGCAACTAATGAAAAACTGTTTTTT. Its protein product is CASSGVRPRGATNEKLFF.

The V gene is TRBV25-1, the J gene TRBJ2-7, with D tentatively TRBD2 (5 bases). There are 13 residues in the CDR3. Germline V gene lookup returns CDR1 MGHDK and CDR2 SYGVNS. V lost 6 bases to trimming and J lost 1 base, with 10 bases between them. The DNA for the CDR3 is TGTGCCAGCAGGAGGTCGGGGTCCTACGAGCAGTACTTC. Encoded protein: CASRRSGSYEQYF.

This rearrangement joins TRBV10-3 to TRBJ2-1; the D is unclear. The CDR3 loop spans 16 amino acids. Looked up from germline, CDR1 is ENHRY and CDR2 is SYGVKD. V shed 2 bases and J shed 5 bases, with 16 bases lying between them. The CDR3 DNA follows: TGTGCCATCAGTGAGGTAAGCGCCCGTCCGGACAATGAGCAGTTCTTC. Encoded protein: CAISEVSARPDNEQFF.

The V and J genes are TRBV19 and TRBJ1-1, with TRBD1 matching 10 bases. Losses at the gene ends were 8 bases for V and 0 bases for J; bases not matched to a gene: 0. Germline CDR1 and CDR2: LNHDA and SQIVND (reference sequence). CDR3 length: 13 amino acids. In nucleotides, the CDR3 is TGTGCCAGTGGGACAGGGGTGAACACTGAAGCTTTCTTT. Translated: CASGTGVNTEAFF.

CDR3 amino acids: CASSIVGSNYGYTF. The CDR3 DNA is TGTGCCAGTAGTATAGTTGGCAGTAACTATGGCTACACCTTC. J is TRBJ1-2 and V is TRBV19; no definite D call. In germline, CDR1 is LNHDA, CDR2 SQIVND (reference sequence). The CDR3 has 14 amino acids. Trimming shortened V by 1 base and J by 1 base, and 7 bases separated the two germline ends. Variable domain in full (rest from reference TRBV19 and TRBJ1-2): DGGITQSPKYLFRKEGQNVTLSCEQNLNHDAMYWYRQDPGQGLRLIYYSQIVNDFQKGDIAEGYSVSREKKESFPLTVTSAQKNPTAFYLCASSIVGSNYGYTFGSGTRLTVV.

V gene TRBV7-3 combines with J gene TRBJ1-1, with 8 bases matching TRBD1. In germline, CDR1 is SGHTA, CDR2 FQGTGA. The V and J ends lost 5 bases and 7 bases, in that order; junction bases with no gene match: 6. The CDR3 covers 13 residues. The CDR3 sequence: CASSKQGGGEAFF. CDR3 coding DNA: TGTGCCAGCAGCAAACAGGGGGGAGGTGAAGCTTTCTTT.

CDR3 DNA: TGTGCCAGCAGCTTAGGAGGGGGACATCCCACGTCCTACGAGCAGTACTTC. This sequence encodes CASSLGGGHPTSYEQYF. The chain is built from TRBV7-6 and TRBJ2-7; a weak D match, TRBD1 (6 bases). The ends were cut back, 1 base at V and 1 base at J, with 17 bases in the middle. There are 17 residues in the CDR3. Germline V gives CDR1 SGHVS, CDR2 FNYEAQ.

V and J are TRBV13 and TRBJ2-1; TRBD1 matches at 8 bases. After removal of 0 bases from V and 5 bases from J, the junction contained 6 bases not matched to a gene. The V gene's germline CDR1 is PRHDT and CDR2 FYEKMQ (reference sequence). The CDR3 loop spans 16 amino acids. Here the CDR3 DNA reads TGTGCCAGCAGCTTAGGCGGCCAGGGGGCCAACAATGAGCAGTTCTTC. Protein sequence: CASSLGGQGANNEQFF.

The V gene is TRBV5-1, the J gene TRBJ2-3; TRBD2 agrees at 14 bases. V was pared by 0 bases and J by 5 bases, with 5 bases of the junction left unmatched. The germline CDR1 and CDR2 sequences are SGHRS and YFSETQ. The CDR3 has 17 amino acids. CDR3 DNA: TGCGCCAGCAGCTTGGAAGTGGGACTAGCGGGGGAAGATACGCAGTATTTT. Encoded protein: CASSLEVGLAGEDTQYF.

V gene TRBV6-1 combines with J gene TRBJ1-1; D is undetermined. Trimming removed 7 bases at V and 1 base at J, with 7 bases between. The CDR3 is 12 residues long. Per germline, CDR1 MNHNS and CDR2 SASEGT. CDR3 bases: TGTGCCAGCAACCTCAGGAACACTGAAGCTTTCTTT. Translation: CASNLRNTEAFF.

The rearrangement uses TRBV18 and TRBJ1-2, with 9 positions matching TRBD1. This CDR3 comprises 15 residues. V gave up 3 bases and J gave up 7 bases; unmatched junction bases: 9. CDR1 and CDR2 (germline): KGHSH, LQKENI. In nucleotides, the CDR3 is TGTGCCAGCTCACCTTCCGGGACAGGGTCGTCTGGCTACACCTTC. Translated: CASSPSGTGSSGYTF.

The V gene is TRBV30, the J gene TRBJ1-5; 10 bases are a match to TRBD1. Germline V gene sequence: CDR1 GTSNPN, CDR2 SVGIG (reference sequence). Germline trimming cut 1 base from V and 6 bases from J; bases unmatched to any gene: 3. There are 14 residues in the CDR3. The CDR3 nucleotides read TGTGCCTGGAGTGGCGGACAGGGGGGTCAGCCCCAGCATTTT. The encoded protein is CAWSGGQGGQPQHF.